This section outlines one T cell receptor beta chain sequence together with its context. Its antigen is still unknown. The length of the CDR3 is 12 residues. CDR1 MNHNS and CDR2 SASEGT come from the germline V gene. The V gene lost 5 bases and the J gene lost 5 bases, with 10 bases spanning the gap. This specimen comes from a study of chemoradiotherapy in HPV16-positive cancers. Whole-study results and caveats: Non-HPV-specific T cells did not expand in tumors during treatment, whereas candidate HPV-specific clones and E7-related motifs did. The functional HPV-specific definition rests on just two HPV16-positive patients.

Sequencing was performed with immunoSEQ multiplex PCR; in TCRdb, only in-frame clones are kept and a portion is missing. Here the sample spans some 3,100 clones, approximately 92% being singletons. This receptor was taken from a human donor with HPV-associated anogenital cancer. Sequenced material: tumor tissue, taken from a patient who underwent chemoradiotherapy. V is TRBV6-1 and J is TRBJ2-7; D is perhaps TRBD2 (5 bases). CDR3 amino acids: CASSPRGDEQYF. For the CDR3, the DNA is TGTGCCAGCAGTCCCCGGGGTGACGAGCAGTACTTC.